This T cell receptor (beta chain) was observed in a study of T cell repertoires and HLA-DP antigens. At the level of the study: The donors, ranging 18-to-29 to 60-to-69 years, included a couple of males and one female.

A note on this clone: What it binds is not known.

Regarding the study as a whole: Previously undetected clones averaged 36.3% and 50.6% against the two alleles respectively. A non-physiological HeLa system presented antigen to total CD4+ responders.

The PCR primers covered 54 TRBV and 13 TRBJ segments. Only in-frame clones appear in the TCRdb table, and some are missing; sequencing was by immunoSEQ multiplex PCR. The table includes roughly 120,000 clones, over 90% detected once. This CDR3 has 17 residues. After removal of 1 base from V and 2 bases from J, the junction contained 8 bases not matched to a gene. Germline V gene lookup returns CDR1 SGHDN and CDR2 FVKESK. The specimen sequenced was CD4+ T cells from PBMCs. This receptor was obtained from a woman between 18 and 30 years old in good health and CMV-seronegative. The chain couples TRBV14 to TRBJ2-1; 7 nucleotides line up with TRBD1. For the CDR3, the DNA is TGTGCCAGCAGCCAAGTACTTTACACAGGGGCCTACAATGAGCAGTTCTTC. It codes for CASSQVLYTGAYNEQFF. Complete variable domain (other parts from reference TRBV14 and TRBJ2-1): EAGVTQFPSHSVIEKGQTVTLRCDPISGHDNLYWYRRVMGKEIKFLLHFVKESKQDESGMPNNRFLAERTGGTYSTLKVQPAELEDSGVYFCASSQVLYTGAYNEQFFGPGTRLTVL.